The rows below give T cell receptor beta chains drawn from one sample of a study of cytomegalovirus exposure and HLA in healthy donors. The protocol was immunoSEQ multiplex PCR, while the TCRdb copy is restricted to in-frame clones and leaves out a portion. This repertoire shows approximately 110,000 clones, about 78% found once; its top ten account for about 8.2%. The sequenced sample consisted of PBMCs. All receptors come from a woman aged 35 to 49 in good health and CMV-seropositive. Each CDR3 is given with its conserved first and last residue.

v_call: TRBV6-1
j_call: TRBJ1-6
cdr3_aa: CASSEEDWQFSPLHF

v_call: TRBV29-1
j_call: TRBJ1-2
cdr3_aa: CSVRQGGPYGYTF

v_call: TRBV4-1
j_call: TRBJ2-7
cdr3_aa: CASSQDRGTYEQYF

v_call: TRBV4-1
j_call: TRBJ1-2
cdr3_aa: CASSQDTTPGGYTF

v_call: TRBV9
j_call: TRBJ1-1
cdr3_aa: CASSVGVMTGSNTEAFF

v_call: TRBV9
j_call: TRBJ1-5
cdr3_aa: CASSASDSNQPQHF

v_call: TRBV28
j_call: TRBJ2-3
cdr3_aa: CASSLWISGGEGSTDTQYF

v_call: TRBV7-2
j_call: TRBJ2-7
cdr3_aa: CASSLTRSAGYEQYF

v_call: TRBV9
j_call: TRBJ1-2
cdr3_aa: CASSALDSRSHGYTF

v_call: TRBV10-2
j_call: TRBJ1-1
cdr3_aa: CASSEIQGGSTEAFF

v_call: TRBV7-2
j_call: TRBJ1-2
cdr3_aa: CASSSHRGDGYTF

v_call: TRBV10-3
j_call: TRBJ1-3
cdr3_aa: CAIRPSRGLGNTIYF

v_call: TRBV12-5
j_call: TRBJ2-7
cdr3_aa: CASGSYSGGAYEQYF

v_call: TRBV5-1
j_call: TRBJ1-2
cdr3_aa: CASGMVTQGEGYTF

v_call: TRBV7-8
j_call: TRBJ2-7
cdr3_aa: CASSQTGTLTYEQYF

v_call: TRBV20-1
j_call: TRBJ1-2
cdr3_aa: CSAPAGGYTF

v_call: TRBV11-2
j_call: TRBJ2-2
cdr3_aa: CASSSELALNTGELFF

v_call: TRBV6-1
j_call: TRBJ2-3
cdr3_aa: CASSEIRDNTQYF

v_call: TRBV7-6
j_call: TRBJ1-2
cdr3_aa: CASSLMTGRQAYGYTF

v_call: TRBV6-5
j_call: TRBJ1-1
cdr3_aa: CASSRTGGNTEAFF

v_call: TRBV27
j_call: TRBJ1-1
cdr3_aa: CASSLNRGRTEAFF

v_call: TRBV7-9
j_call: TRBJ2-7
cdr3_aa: CASATGGSEQYF

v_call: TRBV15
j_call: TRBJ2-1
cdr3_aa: CATSRDHGEQFF

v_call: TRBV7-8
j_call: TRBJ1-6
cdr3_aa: CASSLLVGANSPLHF

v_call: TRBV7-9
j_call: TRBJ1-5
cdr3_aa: CASSAAGGAGQPQHF

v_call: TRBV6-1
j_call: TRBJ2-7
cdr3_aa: CASSEGIPSYEQYF

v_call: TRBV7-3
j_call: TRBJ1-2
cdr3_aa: CASSDDRRQGYTF

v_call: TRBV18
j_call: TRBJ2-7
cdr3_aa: CASSAGTGGDEQYF

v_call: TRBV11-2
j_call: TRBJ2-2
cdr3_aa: CASSLKLGTGNTGELFF

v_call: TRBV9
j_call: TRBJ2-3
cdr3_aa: CASSVQGRGTDTQYF

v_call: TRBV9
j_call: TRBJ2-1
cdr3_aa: CASSVWDFDEQFF

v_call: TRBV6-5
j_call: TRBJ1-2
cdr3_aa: CASSYDRSYGYTF

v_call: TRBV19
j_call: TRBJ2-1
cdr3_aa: CASAATPFLRNEQFF

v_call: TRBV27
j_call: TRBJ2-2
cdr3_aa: CASSLPGGELFF

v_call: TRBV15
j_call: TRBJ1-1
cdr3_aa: CATSPWGGEAFF

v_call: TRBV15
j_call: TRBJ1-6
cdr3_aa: CATSREVDPPLHF

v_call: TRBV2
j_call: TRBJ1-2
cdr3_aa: CASRGLQSYGYTF